These 13 T cell receptor beta chains were sequenced from one sample in a study of T cell responses to AZD1222 COVID-19 vaccine. Only in-frame clones appear in the TCRdb table, and some are missing; sequencing was by immunoSEQ multiplex PCR. The sample shows 150,000 or so clones, about 88% of them seen only once. Sequencing used peripheral blood, obtained on day 0 of AZD1222 vaccination. The receptors derive from an adult in good health.

On this clone itself: Other nucleotide sequences from this sample produce the same CDR3. This chain links TRBV28 with TRBJ1-2; D gene uncertain. CDR3 length equals 12 residues. Germline CDR1 MDHEN, CDR2 SYDVKM. V was shortened by 5 bases and J by 0 bases, with 4 bases between the two germline ends. The CDR3 protein is CASSLPNYGYTF. The CDR3 coding sequence is TGTGCCAGCAGTCTTCCTAACTATGGCTACACCTTC.

This chain connects TRBV5-1 to TRBJ1-3, with D unresolved. This CDR3 comprises 12 residues. The V end lost 2 bases, the J end lost 3 bases, and 3 bases lay between the germline ends. Germline values: CDR1 SGHRS, CDR2 YFSETQ. CDR3: CASSFLGNTIYF. For the CDR3, the DNA is TGCGCCAGCAGCTTCCTTGGAAACACCATATATTTT.

The chain links TRBV5-1 to TRBJ1-3; D remains ambiguous. The germline CDR1 and CDR2 sequences are SGHRS and YFSETQ. V was pared by 3 bases and J by 2 bases, with 12 bases between. This CDR3 region has 15 residues. CDR3 sequence reads: CASSSTATPGNTIYF. CDR3 DNA sequence: TGCGCCAGCAGCTCAACGGCGACTCCTGGAAACACCATATATTTT. Filled out from reference TRBV5-1 and TRBJ1-3, the complete variable domain reads KAGVTQTPRYLIKTRGQQVTLSCSPISGHRSVSWYQQTPGQGLQFLFEYFSETQRNKGNFPGRFSGRQFSNSRSEMNVSTLELGDSALYLCASSSTATPGNTIYFGEGSWLTVV.

The chain employs TRBV24-1 and TRBJ2-2; TRBD2 matches 7 bases. V was pared by 4 bases and J by 4 bases, with 8 bases of the junction left unmatched. The CDR3 covers 16 residues. Germline V gene sequence: CDR1 KGHDR, CDR2 SFDVKD. CDR3 amino acids: CATSDTTWGGTGELFF. The CDR3 DNA reads as TGTGCCACCAGTGACACTACCTGGGGGGGCACCGGGGAGCTGTTTTTT.

V gene TRBV6-6 combines with J gene TRBJ1-1; 8 bases are shared with TRBD1. The CDR3 has 15 residues. V lost 5 bases and J lost 4; bases outside the gene matches: 9. CDR1 is MNHNY and CDR2 is SVGAGI in the germline V gene (reference sequence). The CDR3 region is CASSRTDRGGTEAFF. The CDR3 bases are TGTGCCAGCAGTCGGACCGACAGGGGAGGCACTGAAGCTTTCTTT.

V usage is TRBV6-5 and J usage is TRBJ1-2, with TRBD1 as a possible D gene (5 bases). The CDR3 is 13 residues long. Germline V gene sequence: CDR1 MNHEY, CDR2 SVGAGI. V lost 6 bases and J 7 bases, leaving 15 bases between the germline ends. CDR3 residues: CASRPGGGGGYTF. Here the CDR3 DNA reads TGTGCCAGCAGGCCCGGGGGTGGAGGTGGCTACACCTTC.

This chain uses TRBV28 with TRBJ1-3; D is perhaps TRBD1 (5 bases). V was trimmed by 3 bases and J by 0 bases, leaving 9 bases between them. This CDR3 is built from 15 residues. The germline V gene encodes CDR1 MDHEN and CDR2 SYDVKM. The CDR3 loop reads CASSLGRLSGNTIYF. In DNA form, the CDR3 reads TGTGCCAGCAGTTTGGGACGCCTCTCTGGAAACACCATATATTTT. The whole variable domain, filled in from reference TRBV28 and TRBJ1-3, reads DVKVTQSSRYLVKRTGEKVFLECVQDMDHENMFWYRQDPGLGLRLIYFSYDVKMKEKGDIPEGYSVSREKKERFSLILESASTNQTSMYLCASSLGRLSGNTIYFGEGSWLTVV.

The chain uses TRBV28 and TRBJ2-7, with a possible D match to TRBD2 (6 bases). Germline assignment: CDR1 MDHEN and CDR2 SYDVKM. CDR3 length: 15 residues. V lost 4 bases and J 0 bases, leaving 13 bases between the germline ends. CDR3 coding DNA: TGTGCCAGCAGTTCAAGGCTAGCGAACTCCTACGAGCAGTACTTC. Its translation is CASSSRLANSYEQYF.

This chain joins TRBV7-2 and TRBJ2-7; unclear D gene. CDR3 length: 14 residues. The germline V gene encodes CDR1 SGHTA and CDR2 FQGNSA. Trimming left V 5 bases short and J 0 bases short, with 11 bases between. The CDR3 DNA reads as TGTGCCAGCAGCCCCTCCCAGCTCTCCTACGAGCAGTACTTC. It is translated as CASSPSQLSYEQYF. Combining the CDR3 with reference TRBV7-2 and TRBJ2-7 gives the whole variable domain GAGVSQSPSNKVTEKGKDVELRCDPISGHTALYWYRQSLGQGLEFLIYFQGNSAPDKSGLPSDRFSAERTGGSVSTLTIQRTQQEDSAVYLCASSPSQLSYEQYFGPGTRLTVT.

The rearrangement links TRBV14 to TRBJ1-1; D remains ambiguous. Looked up from germline, CDR1 is SGHDN and CDR2 is FVKESK. The V end lost 4 bases, the J end lost 0 bases, and 12 bases lay between the germline ends. The CDR3 contains 15 residues. The CDR3 loop is CASSPRGYMNTEAFF. The CDR3, as DNA: TGTGCCAGCAGCCCCCGGGGTTACATGAACACTGAAGCTTTCTTT.

This clone was seen just once. The chain carries TRBV2 and TRBJ1-1, with a possible D match to TRBD1 (6 bases). Deletions cut 6 bases from V and 4 bases from J, with 15 bases between. This CDR3 spans 14 amino acids. Germline V CDR1 and CDR2: SNHLY, FYNNEI. Written as DNA, the CDR3 is TGTGCCAGCAGAGTCAGGGGCTCGAGCACTGAAGCTTTCTTT. Translated: CASRVRGSSTEAFF.

The V and J genes are TRBV9 and TRBJ2-1; 7 nucleotides agree with TRBD2. There are 16 residues in the CDR3. J lost 2 bases, V lost 0 bases, and 5 bases had no gene match. CDR1 and CDR2 from the germline V gene are SGDLS and YYNGEE. The CDR3 loop reads CASSVASGTTYNEQFF. CDR3 sequence (DNA): TGTGCCAGCAGCGTAGCCTCCGGGACTACCTACAATGAGCAGTTCTTC.

The V call is TRBV5-5, the J call TRBJ1-5, with D tentatively TRBD1 (5 bases). V lost 2 bases and J lost 6, with 12 bases in between. The CDR3 extends over 14 amino acids. Per the germline V gene, CDR1 is SGHKS and CDR2 is YYEKEE (reference sequence). CDR3 nucleotide sequence: TGTGCCAGCAGCTTTGGAGGGGTAGGTCAGCCCCAGCATTTT. This codes for CASSFGGVGQPQHF.